These 27 T cell receptor beta chains came from one sample sequenced in a study of vaccination effects on CD4 cells after COVID-19. CD4+ T cells were isolated after around 10 days of culture. Each participant received a vaccine that was either BNT162b2 or mRNA-1273, given as two doses. These TCRs' antigens remain unknown. Profiling relied on immunoSEQ multiplex PCR, and the TCRdb table lists in-frame clones only, not all of them. The table lists more than 60,000 clones, 74% of them singletons. Material: CD4+ T cells from PBMCs cultured without peptide, obtained after COVID-19 vaccination. The source is a human donor who received a COVID-19 vaccine.

The genes are TRBV6-5 and TRBJ1-5, with a weak D call TRBD1 (6 bases). CDR1 is MNHEY and CDR2 is SVGAGI in the germline V gene. V shed 5 bases and J shed 2 bases, with 10 bases lying between them. The CDR3 is 14 amino acids. CDR3 region: CASSPSGGNQPQHF. As DNA, the CDR3 is TGTGCCAGCAGTCCCTCAGGGGGCAATCAGCCCCAGCATTTT.

The rearrangement links TRBV5-4 to TRBJ2-7; 13 positions match TRBD2. Germline V gene data show CDR1 as SGHNT and CDR2 as YYREEE (reference sequence). The V and J ends lost 4 bases and 0 bases, in that order; junction bases with no gene match: 13. The CDR3 is 19 residues long. Here the CDR3 DNA reads TGTGCCAGCAGCACGACGACAGGGACTAGCGGGGAAGCCTCCTACGAGCAGTACGTC. It translates to CASSTTTGTSGEASYEQYV.

The rearrangement uses TRBV6-1 and TRBJ1-2; D perhaps matches TRBD1 (6 bases). The CDR3 contains 16 residues. Per germline, CDR1 MNHNS and CDR2 SASEGT. V lost 4 bases and J 8 bases, leaving 23 bases between the germline ends. CDR3 DNA: TGTGCCAGCAGTGCCCCCTTGGGGGTGGGGGCGAGGGGCTACACCTTC. It is translated as CASSAPLGVGARGYTF.

This clone was detected once. The J gene is TRBJ1-2, the V gene TRBV12-3 or TRBV12-4; D is unclear. The CDR3 runs to 13 residues. Trimming left V 4 bases short and J 3 bases short, with 9 bases between. CDR3 sequence: CASSWSRDYGYTF. The CDR3 bases are TGTGCCAGCAGTTGGAGCAGAGACTATGGCTACACCTTC.

The CDR3 reads CASSYIFVRGENEAFF. The CDR3 coding sequence is TGTGCCAGCAGTTACATTTTCGTACGGGGGGAGAATGAAGCTTTCTTT. The chain recombines TRBV6-5 with TRBJ1-1, with D maybe TRBD1 (5 bases). Germline V gene sequence: CDR1 MNHEY, CDR2 SVGAGI. V shed 2 bases and J shed 7 bases, with 20 bases lying between them. The CDR3 totals 16 residues.

This clone was seen more than once but under ten times. The chain combines TRBV9 with TRBJ1-4; 8 positions match TRBD1. Germline lookup yields CDR1 SGDLS and CDR2 YYNGEE. V was clipped by 4 bases and J by 8 bases; unmatched bases: 16. CDR3 length: 17 amino acids. Here the CDR3 DNA reads TGTGCCAGCAGCCCCCGGACAGGGTACCTTGAGGGGGAAAAACTGTTTTTT. As protein: CASSPRTGYLEGEKLFF. Variable domain in full (rest from reference TRBV9 and TRBJ1-4): DSGVTQTPKHLITATGQRVTLRCSPRSGDLSVYWYQQSLDQGLQFLIQYYNGEERAKGNILERFSAQQFPDLHSELNLSSLELGDSALYFCASSPRTGYLEGEKLFFGSGTQLSVL.

The gene calls are TRBV18 and TRBJ2-2; D possibly corresponds to TRBD2 (6 bases). CDR3 length equals 13 residues. Trimming took off 10 bases at V and 5 bases at J, with 14 bases between the two ends. Germline CDR1 reads KGHSH; CDR2 reads LQKENI. The CDR3 DNA sequence: TGTGCCACCGGGTTCGGGGGAACCGGGGAGCTGTTTTTT. Protein product: CATGFGGTGELFF.

The J gene is TRBJ2-7, the V gene TRBV7-9; the match to TRBD1 covers 7 bases. V lost 6 bases, J lost 5 bases, and 16 bases stayed unmatched. The germline V gene encodes CDR1 SEHNR and CDR2 FQNEAQ (reference sequence). This CDR3 region has 16 residues. The CDR3 DNA reads as TGTGCCAGCAGGCGGCGGAACAGGGGAAAGGGCGACGAGCAGTACGTC. Its protein product is CASRRRNRGKGDEQYV.

This clone has only a few counts. This chain connects TRBV7-6 to TRBJ2-1, with a weak D call TRBD1 (6 bases). V dropped 2 bases and J dropped 2 bases, with 7 bases sitting between them. Germline assignment: CDR1 SGHVS and CDR2 FNYEAQ. The CDR3 runs 14 residues. CDR3 DNA: TGTGCCAGCAGCTTAAAGGGGGCCTACAATGAGCAGTTCTTC. It is translated as CASSLKGAYNEQFF.

This chain joins TRBV25-1 and TRBJ2-5; 8 positions agree with TRBD2. The CDR3 totals 15 residues. CDR1 is MGHDK, CDR2 SYGVNS, per germline. After removal of 2 bases from V and 4 bases from J, the junction contained 6 bases not matched to a gene. DNA of the CDR3: TGTGCCAGCAGTGAAGTGTTAGCGGGGTCAGAGACCCAGTACTTC. Translated: CASSEVLAGSETQYF.

The CDR3 DNA is TGTGCCATCAGCCGACAGAACGGCGGGAATTCACCCCTCCACTTT. Its translation is CAISRQNGGNSPLHF. J is TRBJ1-6 and V is TRBV10-3, with D maybe TRBD1 (5 bases). Germline CDR1 reads ENHRY; CDR2 reads SYGVKD. This CDR3 is built from 15 residues. Trimming cost V 6 bases and J 7 bases, with 16 bases left between them.

The chain employs TRBV4-1 and TRBJ2-3; a weak D match, TRBD2 (6 bases). Germline lookup yields CDR1 MGHRA and CDR2 YSYEKL. With 4 bases removed from V and 4 bases from J, the gap between germline ends came to 15 bases. This CDR3 is 15 amino acids long. DNA of the CDR3: TGCGCCAGCAGCCCCCTAGCGATGGGGGCAGATACGCAGTATTTT. Its protein is CASSPLAMGADTQYF.

The table lists this clone with a count of one. The chain carries TRBV19 and TRBJ2-3; the D is unclear. CDR1 and CDR2 (germline): LNHDA, SQIVND (reference sequence). The CDR3 is 14 amino acids. Trimming shortened V by 4 bases and J by 3 bases, and 11 bases separated the two germline ends. The CDR3 loop reads CASSTVAWTDTQYF. DNA for the CDR3: TGTGCCAGTAGTACGGTAGCCTGGACAGATACGCAGTATTTT.

The chain uses TRBV7-3 and TRBJ2-1, with TRBD2 as a possible D gene (6 bases). The CDR3 sequence is 15 residues long. Between the trimmed V and J ends, which lost 1 base and 7 bases, there was a span of 14 bases. Per the germline V gene, CDR1 is SGHTA and CDR2 is FQGTGA. CDR3 nucleotides: TGTGCCAGCAGCTTAATCTCGGGACTCACTAATGAGCAGTTCTTC. This encodes CASSLISGLTNEQFF.

V gene TRBV18 combines with J gene TRBJ1-3; D is uncertain. CDR1 is KGHSH and CDR2 is LQKENI in the germline V gene. The CDR3 contains 16 residues. V was clipped by 2 bases and J by 1 base, with 12 bases between them. This CDR3 reads CASSPRTGGSGNTIYF. The CDR3 DNA sequence: TGTGCCAGCTCACCAAGGACCGGAGGGTCTGGAAACACCATATATTTT.

This clone showed up just once. The CDR3 sequence: CATSEGEARELFF. DNA for the CDR3: TGTGCCACCAGTGAAGGGGAAGCTAGGGAGCTGTTTTTT. This sequence joins TRBV24-1 and TRBJ2-2; perhaps TRBD1 as D (5 bases). Trimming pared 4 bases from V and 9 bases from J, leaving 11 bases between. Germline values: CDR1 KGHDR, CDR2 SFDVKD. There are 13 residues in the CDR3.

This clone was observed once. The chain has TRBV30 and TRBJ2-3, with D possibly matching TRBD1 (6 bases). V lost 4 bases to trimming and J lost 1 base, with 12 bases between them. CDR3 length equals 14 residues. CDR1 and CDR2 (germline): GTSNPN, SVGIG (reference sequence). CDR3 bases: TGTGCCTGGAAGTGGGGGCGCGGCACAGATACGCAGTATTTT. Translating gives CAWKWGRGTDTQYF.

In this sample, this clone turned up a few times. The chain couples TRBV5-6 to TRBJ1-3; no reliable D call. In germline, CDR1 is SGHDT, CDR2 YYEEEE. Trimming pared 0 bases from V and 4 bases from J, leaving 8 bases between. This CDR3 has 14 amino acids. In nucleotides, the CDR3 is TGTGCCAGCAGCTTGGACGGGATAGGAAACACCATATATTTT. Its protein product is CASSLDGIGNTIYF. Full variable domain (outside the CDR3, taken from reference TRBV5-6 and TRBJ1-3): DAGVTQSPTHLIKTRGQQVTLRCSPKSGHDTVSWYQQALGQGPQFIFQYYEEEERQRGNFPDRFSGHQFPNYSSELNVNALLLGDSALYLCASSLDGIGNTIYFGEGSWLTVV.

The table lists this clone with a count of one. The rearrangement links TRBV18 to TRBJ2-3; TRBD2 aligns across 9 bases. Germline lookup yields CDR1 KGHSH and CDR2 LQKENI. The V segment lost 2 bases and the J segment 0 bases; nucleotides outside the gene matches: 6. CDR3 length equals 17 residues. The DNA of the CDR3 is TGTGCCAGCTCACCATACCGGACTAGCGAGAGCACAGATACGCAGTATTTT. Its translation is CASSPYRTSESTDTQYF.

The V and J genes are TRBV5-1 and TRBJ1-1; D is unclear. The V gene's germline CDR1 is SGHRS and CDR2 YFSETQ. The CDR3 is 13 amino acids. The V gene lost 2 bases and the J gene lost 3 bases, with 8 bases spanning the gap. The CDR3 sequence is CASSLKGDTEAFF. The CDR3 DNA reads as TGCGCCAGCAGCTTAAAGGGAGACACTGAAGCTTTCTTT. Full variable domain (remainder filled in from reference TRBV5-1 and TRBJ1-1): KAGVTQTPRYLIKTRGQQVTLSCSPISGHRSVSWYQQTPGQGLQFLFEYFSETQRNKGNFPGRFSGRQFSNSRSEMNVSTLELGDSALYLCASSLKGDTEAFFGQGTRLTVV.

The rearrangement uses TRBV6-6 and TRBJ2-5, with 11 bases that match TRBD2. Germline CDR1 MNHNY, CDR2 SVGAGI (reference sequence). Unmatched junction bases numbered 4, after V lost 5 bases and J lost 2 bases. CDR3 length equals 15 residues. The CDR3 DNA reads as TGTGCCAGCAGTGGACTAGCGGGTCCTCAAGAGACCCAGTACTTC. As protein: CASSGLAGPQETQYF.

The V gene is TRBV11-1, the J gene TRBJ2-3; no reliable D call. From germline, CDR1 is SGHAT and CDR2 FQDESV (reference sequence). The ends were cut back, 1 base at V and 1 base at J, with 6 bases in the middle. The CDR3 contains 14 residues. CDR3 in DNA: TGTGCCAGCAGCTTAGTTGGAGGCACAGATACGCAGTATTTT. This sequence encodes CASSLVGGTDTQYF.

The rearrangement joins TRBV3-1 (or the pseudogene TRBV3-2) to TRBJ1-2, with a tentative D call TRBD1 (6 bases). This CDR3 comprises 15 residues. V lost 0 bases, J lost 3 bases, and 11 bases lay in between. The germline CDR1 and CDR2 sequences are LGHDT and YNNKEL (reference sequence). CDR3 sequence reads: CASSQDERGYYGYTF. The CDR3 DNA sequence: TGTGCCAGCAGCCAAGACGAGAGGGGGTACTATGGCTACACCTTC.

The CDR3 protein is CASSYETGRSYEQYV. The CDR3 bases are TGTGCCAGCAGTTACGAGACAGGGAGGTCCTACGAGCAGTACGTC. This chain joins TRBV6-6 and TRBJ2-7; the D gene is possibly TRBD1 (7 bases). Germline V gives CDR1 MNHNY, CDR2 SVGAGI (reference sequence). The CDR3 runs 15 residues. The V end lost 2 bases, the J end lost 1 base, and 12 bases lay between the germline ends.

This clone was detected a few times. The chain joins TRBV7-2 to TRBJ2-7; D unclear. The germline CDR1 and CDR2 sequences are SGHTA and FQGNSA. V was pared by 0 bases and J by 1 base, with 4 bases between. This CDR3 region has 13 residues. The CDR3 DNA sequence: TGTGCCAGCAGCTTAGCCGGGTCCTACGAGCAGTACGTC. Translated: CASSLAGSYEQYV.

This clone appeared a few times. This chain connects TRBV6-5 to TRBJ1-2, with D possibly TRBD1 on 6 matching bases. This CDR3 contains 14 residues. Per the germline V gene, CDR1 is MNHEY and CDR2 is SVGAGI. Trimming cost V 2 bases and J 4 bases, with 11 bases left between them. The CDR3 protein is CASSYGSGAYGYTF. CDR3 in DNA: TGTGCCAGCAGTTACGGATCAGGGGCCTATGGCTACACCTTC.

This clone was seen more than once but under ten times. The J gene is TRBJ1-4, the V gene TRBV18; D perhaps matches TRBD1 (5 bases). Germline lookup yields CDR1 KGHSH and CDR2 LQKENI. The CDR3 loop spans 15 amino acids. Deletions cut 3 bases from V and 0 bases from J, with 8 bases between. The CDR3 bases are TGTGCCAGCTCACCGTCAGGGACAACTAATGAAAAACTGTTTTTT. It is translated as CASSPSGTTNEKLFF.